In this sample, the clone carrying this T cell receptor beta chain turned up a few times. For the second PCR, which ran for roughly 6 to 12 cycles, a sample-barcoded 5' primer and a J-beta primer mix were used. Each CDR3 protein is one row after TCRdb ran MiXCR on the 5' RACE reads. This sample has roughly 1.5 million distinct CDR3 sequences, with less than 45% found just once. CDR3 length: 15 amino acids. V lost 3 bases and J lost 11, with 22 bases in between. Germline CDR1 and CDR2: ENHRY and SYGVKD. The source of the sample is a study of blood T cells in healthy people across ages. This chain uses TRBV10-3 with TRBJ2-5, with D maybe TRBD2 (7 bases). Sequencing was performed on blood. The TCR originated in a young woman in good health. The CDR3 bases are TGTGCCATCAGTGAAGGGGGGGGCACCAACAATGAGCAGTACTTC. Protein product: CAISEGGGTNNEQYF.